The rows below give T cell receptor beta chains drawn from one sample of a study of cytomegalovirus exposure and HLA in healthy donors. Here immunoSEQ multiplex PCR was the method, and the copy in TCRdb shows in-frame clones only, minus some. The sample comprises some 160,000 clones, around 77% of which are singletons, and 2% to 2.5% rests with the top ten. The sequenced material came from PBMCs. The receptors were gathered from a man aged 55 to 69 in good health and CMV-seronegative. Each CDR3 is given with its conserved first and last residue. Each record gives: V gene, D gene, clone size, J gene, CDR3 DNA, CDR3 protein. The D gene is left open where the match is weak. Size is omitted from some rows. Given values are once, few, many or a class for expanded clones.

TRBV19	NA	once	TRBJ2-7	TGTGCCAGTAGTATAGAGGGCCAGTACTACGAGCAGTACTTC	CASSIEGQYYEQYF
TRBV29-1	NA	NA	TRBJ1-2	TGCAGCGTTGATGAGGAACCCCCGCGAAATGGCTACACCTTC	CSVDEEPPRNGYTF
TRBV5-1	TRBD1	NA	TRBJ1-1	TGCGCCAGCAGCTTAGAGGTTGGACAGGGGTCGAACACTGAAGCTTTCTTT	CASSLEVGQGSNTEAFF
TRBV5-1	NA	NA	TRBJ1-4	TGCGCCAGCAGCTTGGATACTTCAACTAATGAAAAACTGTTTTTT	CASSLDTSTNEKLFF
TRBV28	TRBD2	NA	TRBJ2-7	TGTGCCAGCAGTGCCCCGAGGACTAGCGGGAGGGTATACGAGCAGTACTTC	CASSAPRTSGRVYEQYF
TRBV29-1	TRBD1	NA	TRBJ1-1	TGCAGCGCACCGTCCGGACAGGCTGAAGCTTTCTTT	CSAPSGQAEAFF
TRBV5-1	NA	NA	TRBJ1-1	TGCGCCAGCAGTATGGGGCGGGGAACGGGCACTGAAGCTTTCTTT	CASSMGRGTGTEAFF
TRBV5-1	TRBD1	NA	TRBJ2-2	TGCGCCAGCAGCTTGGCCAGGACAGGGTCGGCCGGGGAGCTGTTTTTT	CASSLARTGSAGELFF
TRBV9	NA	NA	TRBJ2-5	TGTGCCAGCAGCCAAGCAACGGGACAAGAGACCCAGTACTTC	CASSQATGQETQYF
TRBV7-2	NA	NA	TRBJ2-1	TGTGCCAGCAGCCAAAGTTCGATACTAGTTGCCCATGAGCAGTTCTTC	CASSQSSILVAHEQFF
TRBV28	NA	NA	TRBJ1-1	TGTGCCAGCAGTTTGGGGGCCCTGGGGACTGAAGCTTTCTTT	CASSLGALGTEAFF
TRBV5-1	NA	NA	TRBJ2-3	TGCGCCAGCAGTCTCGAGGCGGCTAGCACAGATACGCAGTATTTT	CASSLEAASTDTQYF
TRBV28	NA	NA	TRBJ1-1	TGTGCCAGCAGCGAACTCGCCGGGGGGACTGAAGCTTTCTTT	CASSELAGGTEAFF
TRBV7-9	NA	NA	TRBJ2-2	TGTGCCAGCAGCTCCCGACTGACCGGGGAGCTGTTTTTT	CASSSRLTGELFF
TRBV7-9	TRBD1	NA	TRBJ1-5	TGTGCCAGCAGCTTTACAGGGGATCAGCCCCAGCATTTT	CASSFTGDQPQHF
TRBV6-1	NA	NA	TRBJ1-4	TGTGCCAGCAGTGAAATGGCAGGGACAACTAATGAAAAACTGTTTTTT	CASSEMAGTTNEKLFF
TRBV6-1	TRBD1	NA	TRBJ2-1	TGTGCCAGCAGGAGACAGGGGGATTACAATGAGCAGTTCTTC	CASRRQGDYNEQFF
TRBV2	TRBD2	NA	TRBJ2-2	TGTGCCAGCAGTGAAGGGACTAGCGAGAACACCGGGGAGCTGTTTTTT	CASSEGTSENTGELFF
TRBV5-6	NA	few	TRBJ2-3	TGTGCCAGCAGCTTCCTAGCGTCCACGGTAACAGATACGCAGTATTTT	CASSFLASTVTDTQYF
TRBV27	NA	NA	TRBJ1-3	TGTGCCAGCAGTTGGACAAGCTCTGGAAACACCATATATTTT	CASSWTSSGNTIYF